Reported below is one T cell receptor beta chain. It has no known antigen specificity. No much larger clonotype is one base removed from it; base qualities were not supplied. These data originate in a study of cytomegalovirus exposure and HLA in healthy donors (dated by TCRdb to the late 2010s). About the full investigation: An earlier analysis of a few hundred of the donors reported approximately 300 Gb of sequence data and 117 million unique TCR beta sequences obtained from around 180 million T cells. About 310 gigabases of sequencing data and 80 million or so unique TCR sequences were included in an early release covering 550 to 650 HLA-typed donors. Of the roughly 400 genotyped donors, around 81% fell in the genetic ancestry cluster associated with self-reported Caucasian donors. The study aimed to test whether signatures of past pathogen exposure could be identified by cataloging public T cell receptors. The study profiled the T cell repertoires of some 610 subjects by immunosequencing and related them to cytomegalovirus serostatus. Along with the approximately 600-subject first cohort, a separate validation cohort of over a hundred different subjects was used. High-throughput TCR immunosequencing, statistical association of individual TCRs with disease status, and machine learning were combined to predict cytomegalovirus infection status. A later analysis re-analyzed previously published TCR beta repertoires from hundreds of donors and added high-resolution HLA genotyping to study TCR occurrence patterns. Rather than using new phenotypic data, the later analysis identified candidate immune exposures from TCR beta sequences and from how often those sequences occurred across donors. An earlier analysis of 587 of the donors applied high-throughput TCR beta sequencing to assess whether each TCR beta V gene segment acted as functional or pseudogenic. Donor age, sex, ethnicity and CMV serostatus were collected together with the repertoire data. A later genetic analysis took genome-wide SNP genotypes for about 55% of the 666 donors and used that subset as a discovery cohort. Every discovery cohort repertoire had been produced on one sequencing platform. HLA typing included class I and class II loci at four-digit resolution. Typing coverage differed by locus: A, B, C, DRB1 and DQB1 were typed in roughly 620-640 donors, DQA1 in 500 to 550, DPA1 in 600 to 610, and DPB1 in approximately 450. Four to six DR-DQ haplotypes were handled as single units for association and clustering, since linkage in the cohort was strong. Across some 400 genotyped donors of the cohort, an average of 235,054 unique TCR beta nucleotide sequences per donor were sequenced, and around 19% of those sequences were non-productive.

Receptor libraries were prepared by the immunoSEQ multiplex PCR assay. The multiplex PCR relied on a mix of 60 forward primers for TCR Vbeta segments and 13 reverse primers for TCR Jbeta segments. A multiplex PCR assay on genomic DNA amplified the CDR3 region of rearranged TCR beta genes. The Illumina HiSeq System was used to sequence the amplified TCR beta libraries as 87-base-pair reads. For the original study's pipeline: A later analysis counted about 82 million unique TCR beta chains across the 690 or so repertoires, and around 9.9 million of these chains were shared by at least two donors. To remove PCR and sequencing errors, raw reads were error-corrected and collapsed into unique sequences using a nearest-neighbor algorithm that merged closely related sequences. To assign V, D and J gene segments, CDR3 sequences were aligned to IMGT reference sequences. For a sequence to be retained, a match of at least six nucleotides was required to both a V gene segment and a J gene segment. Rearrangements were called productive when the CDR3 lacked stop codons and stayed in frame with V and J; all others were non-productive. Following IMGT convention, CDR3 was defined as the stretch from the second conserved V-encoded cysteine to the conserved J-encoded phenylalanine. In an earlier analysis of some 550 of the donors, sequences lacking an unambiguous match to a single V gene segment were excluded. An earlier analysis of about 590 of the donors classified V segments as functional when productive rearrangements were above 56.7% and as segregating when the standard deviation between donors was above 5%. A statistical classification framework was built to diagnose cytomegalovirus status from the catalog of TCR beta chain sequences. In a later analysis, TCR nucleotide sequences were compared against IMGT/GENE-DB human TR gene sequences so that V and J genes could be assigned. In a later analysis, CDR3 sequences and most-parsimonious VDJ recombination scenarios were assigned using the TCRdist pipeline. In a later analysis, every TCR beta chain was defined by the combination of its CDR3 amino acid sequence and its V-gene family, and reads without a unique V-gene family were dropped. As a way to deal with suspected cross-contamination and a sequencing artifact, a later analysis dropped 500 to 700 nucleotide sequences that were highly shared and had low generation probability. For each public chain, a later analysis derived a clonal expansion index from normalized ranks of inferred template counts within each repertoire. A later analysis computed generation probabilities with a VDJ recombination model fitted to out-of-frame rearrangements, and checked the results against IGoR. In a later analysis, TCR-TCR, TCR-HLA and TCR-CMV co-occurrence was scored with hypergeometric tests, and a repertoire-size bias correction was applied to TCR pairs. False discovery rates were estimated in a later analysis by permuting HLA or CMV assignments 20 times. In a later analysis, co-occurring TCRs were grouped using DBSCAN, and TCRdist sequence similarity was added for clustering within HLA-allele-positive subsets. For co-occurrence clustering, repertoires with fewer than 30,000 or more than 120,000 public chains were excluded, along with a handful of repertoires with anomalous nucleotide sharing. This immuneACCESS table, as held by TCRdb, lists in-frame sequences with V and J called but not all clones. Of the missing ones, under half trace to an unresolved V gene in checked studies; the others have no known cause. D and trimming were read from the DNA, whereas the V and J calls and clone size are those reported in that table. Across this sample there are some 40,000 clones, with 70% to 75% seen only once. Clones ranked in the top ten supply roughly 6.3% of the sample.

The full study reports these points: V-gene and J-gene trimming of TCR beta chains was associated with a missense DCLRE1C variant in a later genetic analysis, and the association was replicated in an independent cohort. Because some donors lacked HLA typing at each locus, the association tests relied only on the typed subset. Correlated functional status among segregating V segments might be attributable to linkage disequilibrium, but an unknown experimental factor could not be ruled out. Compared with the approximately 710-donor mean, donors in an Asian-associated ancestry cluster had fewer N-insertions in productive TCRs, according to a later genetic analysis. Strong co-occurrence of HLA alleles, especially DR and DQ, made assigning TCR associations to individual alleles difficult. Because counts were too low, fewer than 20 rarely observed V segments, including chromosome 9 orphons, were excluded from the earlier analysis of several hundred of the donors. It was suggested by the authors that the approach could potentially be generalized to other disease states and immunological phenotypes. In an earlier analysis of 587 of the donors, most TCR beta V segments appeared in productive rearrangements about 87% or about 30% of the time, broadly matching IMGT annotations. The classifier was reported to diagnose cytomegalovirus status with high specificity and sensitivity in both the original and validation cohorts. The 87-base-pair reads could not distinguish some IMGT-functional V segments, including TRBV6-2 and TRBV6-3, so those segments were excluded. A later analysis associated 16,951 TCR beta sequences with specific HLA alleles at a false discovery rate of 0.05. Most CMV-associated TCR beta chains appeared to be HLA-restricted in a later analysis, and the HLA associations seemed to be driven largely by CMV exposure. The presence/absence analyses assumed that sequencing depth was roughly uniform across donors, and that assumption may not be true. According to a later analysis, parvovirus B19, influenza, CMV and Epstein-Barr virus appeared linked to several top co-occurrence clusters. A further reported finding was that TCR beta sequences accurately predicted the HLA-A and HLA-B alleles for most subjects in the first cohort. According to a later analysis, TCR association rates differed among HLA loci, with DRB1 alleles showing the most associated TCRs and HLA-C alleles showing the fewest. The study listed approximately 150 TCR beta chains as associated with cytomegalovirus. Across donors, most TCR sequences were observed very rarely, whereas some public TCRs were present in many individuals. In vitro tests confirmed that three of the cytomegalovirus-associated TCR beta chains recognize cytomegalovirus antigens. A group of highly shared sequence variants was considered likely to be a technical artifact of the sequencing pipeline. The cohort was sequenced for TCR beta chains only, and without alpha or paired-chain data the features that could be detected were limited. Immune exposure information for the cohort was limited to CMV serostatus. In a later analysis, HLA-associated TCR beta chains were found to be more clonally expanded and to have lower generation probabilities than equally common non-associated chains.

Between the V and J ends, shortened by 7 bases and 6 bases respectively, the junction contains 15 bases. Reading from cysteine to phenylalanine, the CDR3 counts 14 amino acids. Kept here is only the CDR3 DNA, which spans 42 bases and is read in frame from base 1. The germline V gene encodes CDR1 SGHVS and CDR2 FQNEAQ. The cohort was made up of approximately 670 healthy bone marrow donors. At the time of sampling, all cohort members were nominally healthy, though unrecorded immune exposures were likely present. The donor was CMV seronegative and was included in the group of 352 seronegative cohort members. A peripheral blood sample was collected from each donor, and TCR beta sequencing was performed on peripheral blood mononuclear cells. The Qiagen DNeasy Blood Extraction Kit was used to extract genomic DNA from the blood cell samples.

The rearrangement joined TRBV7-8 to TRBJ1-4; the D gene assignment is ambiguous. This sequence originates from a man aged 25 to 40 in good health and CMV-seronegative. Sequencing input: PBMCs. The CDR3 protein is CASTLSPSYEKLFF. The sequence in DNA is TGTGCCAGCACACTAAGTCCCAGTTATGAAAAACTGTTTTTT.